These T cell receptor beta chains were read from a single sample in a study of Ad26.COV2.S vaccination and SARS-CoV-2 variants. Clones were read by immunoSEQ multiplex PCR, and TCRdb kept only the in-frame ones, dropping some. The data contain approximately 300,000 clones, 70% to 90% of them singletons. The sample consisted of peripheral blood, taken in a trial of Ad26.COV2.S vaccine versus placebo. These receptor sequences come from a person aged 18-65 years who received the Ad26.COV2.S COVID-19 vaccine or a placebo. CDR3s include the opening cysteine and the closing phenylalanine or tryptophan. A D gene is named only where the DNA matches it firmly. Size values are once, few and many counts, or a class for expanded clones, and some rows have none.

CDR3aa	CDR3nt	v_gene	j_gene	d_gene	abundance
CSVDTLLAGTNNEQFF	TGCAGCGTTGATACATTACTAGCGGGGACGAACAATGAGCAGTTCTTC	TRBV29-1	TRBJ2-1	TRBD2	once
CASSLQQNTDTQYF	TGTGCCAGCAGTTTACAACAAAACACAGATACGCAGTATTTT	TRBV27	TRBJ2-3	NA	NA
CASSTSGGNMGSYEQYF	TGTGCCAGCTCGACTAGCGGGGGAAATATGGGCTCCTACGAGCAGTACTTC	TRBV18	TRBJ2-7	TRBD2	many
CASSLSGYYGYTF	TGTGCCAGCAGCTTGTCAGGGTACTATGGCTACACCTTC	TRBV5-5	TRBJ1-2	NA	NA
CSATGGLETQYF	TGCAGTGCTACAGGGGGCTTAGAGACCCAGTACTTC	TRBV29-1	TRBJ2-5	TRBD1	NA
CAISYRDDQPQHF	TGTGCCATCAGCTACAGGGATGATCAGCCCCAGCATTTT	TRBV10-3	TRBJ1-5	NA	NA
CASSIQGANTGELFF	TGTGCCAGTAGTATCCAGGGGGCGAACACCGGGGAGCTGTTTTTT	TRBV19	TRBJ2-2	TRBD1	few
CASSFGHSGGNEQYF	TGCGCCAGCAGCTTTGGGCATAGCGGGGGTAACGAGCAGTACTTC	TRBV5-1	TRBJ2-7	TRBD2	NA
CAWKGPSALPLHF	TGTGCCTGGAAGGGGCCCTCCGCTTTACCCCTCCACTTT	TRBV30	TRBJ1-6	NA	NA
CASSSAAGQIANYGYTF	TGTGCCAGCAGTTCTGCTGCGGGGCAGATAGCTAACTATGGCTACACCTTC	TRBV27	TRBJ1-2	NA	few
CASTRQLSTDTQYF	TGTGCCAGCACAAGACAGCTTAGCACAGATACGCAGTATTTT	TRBV5-4	TRBJ2-3	NA	NA
CSARARKGYTF	TGCAGTGCTAGAGCAAGGAAGGGCTACACCTTC	TRBV20-1	TRBJ1-2	NA	NA
CASSLLGLMNTEAFF	TGTGCCAGCAGCTTGTTGGGTCTCATGAACACTGAAGCTTTCTTT	TRBV7-2	TRBJ1-1	NA	NA
CASSLSDSEGYTF	TGTGCCAGCAGCTTGTCGGACAGTGAAGGCTACACCTTC	TRBV5-4	TRBJ1-2	NA	NA
CSARGHNEQFF	TGCAGTGCCAGGGGGCACAATGAGCAGTTCTTC	TRBV20-1	TRBJ2-1	TRBD1	NA
CATQGTDTQYF	TGTGCCACCCAGGGGACAGATACGCAGTATTTT	TRBV10-3	TRBJ2-3	NA	NA
CAWSRPGQGFDEQYF	TGTGCCTGGAGTAGGCCAGGGCAGGGGTTCGACGAGCAGTACTTC	TRBV30	TRBJ2-7	NA	NA
CASSQSTAGYTF	TGTGCCAGCAGCCAGTCTACAGCTGGCTACACCTTC	TRBV3-1/TRBV3-2	TRBJ1-2	NA	NA
CASSQGDRGTDTQYF	TGCGCCAGCAGCCAAGGGGACAGGGGAACAGATACGCAGTATTTT	TRBV4-3	TRBJ2-3	TRBD1	NA
CASSLSESSNQPQHF	TGTGCCAGCAGTTTATCAGAAAGTAGCAATCAGCCCCAGCATTTT	TRBV28	TRBJ1-5	NA	NA